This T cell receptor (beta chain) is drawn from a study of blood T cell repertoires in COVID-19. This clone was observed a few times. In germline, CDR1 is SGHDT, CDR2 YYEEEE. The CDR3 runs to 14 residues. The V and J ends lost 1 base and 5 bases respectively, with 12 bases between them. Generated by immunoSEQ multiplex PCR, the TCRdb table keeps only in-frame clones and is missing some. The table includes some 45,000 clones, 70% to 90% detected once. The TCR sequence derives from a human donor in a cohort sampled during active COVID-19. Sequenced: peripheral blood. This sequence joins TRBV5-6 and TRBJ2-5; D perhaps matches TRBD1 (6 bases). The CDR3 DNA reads TGTGCCAGCAGCTTGCCACAGGGTAGGGAGACCCAGTACTTC. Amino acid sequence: CASSLPQGRETQYF. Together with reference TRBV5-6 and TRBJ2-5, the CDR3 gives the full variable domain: DAGVTQSPTHLIKTRGQQVTLRCSPKSGHDTVSWYQQALGQGPQFIFQYYEEEERQRGNFPDRFSGHQFPNYSSELNVNALLLGDSALYLCASSLPQGRETQYFGPGTRLLVL.